Detailed here is one TCR beta chain. What it binds is unknown. The data were taken from a study of shared clonotypes between healthy human individuals. Clones were read by immunoSEQ multiplex PCR, and TCRdb kept only the in-frame ones, dropping some. This sample has about 2,500,000 clones, with roughly nine tenths found just once. CD4+ cells yielded CD45RA+ naive and CD45RA-negative memory subsets. Germline loops: CDR1 SGHKS, CDR2 YYEKEE (reference sequence). This CDR3 is built from 15 residues. The ends lost 2 bases at V and 5 bases at J; junction bases unmatched: 8. Study results and limitations: Clonotype sharing levels among donors were expected to vary with sequencing depth. Shared clonotypes across all four donors exceeded non-shared ones in generation probability.

Specimen: naive CD4+ T cells sorted from blood. The subset was: CD45RA+ positively selected. V is TRBV5-5 and J is TRBJ2-5; 8 bases are a match to TRBD1. The clonotype was recovered from a man aged 18 to 29 in good health. The CDR3 reads CASSFPQGARETQYF. Written as DNA, the CDR3 is TGTGCCAGCAGCTTTCCCCAGGGGGCGCGGGAGACCCAGTACTTC.